This TCR beta chain came from a study of control samples from healthy donors and cancer patients. The method was immunoSEQ multiplex PCR; TCRdb's version includes in-frame clones alone and lacks a portion of them. The table lists 85,000 to 95,000 clones, about 87% of them singletons. This CDR3 spans 15 amino acids. The V gene lost 3 bases and the J gene lost 0 bases, with 8 bases spanning the gap. Germline loops: CDR1 LGHNA, CDR2 YSLEER. The chain is built from TRBV4-3 and TRBJ2-2; D not certain. Source material: blood. This TCR came from a woman in her 70s in good health. This CDR3 is CASSQEFANTGELFF. The CDR3 DNA sequence: TGCGCCAGCAGCCAGGAGTTCGCGAACACCGGGGAGCTGTTTTTT.